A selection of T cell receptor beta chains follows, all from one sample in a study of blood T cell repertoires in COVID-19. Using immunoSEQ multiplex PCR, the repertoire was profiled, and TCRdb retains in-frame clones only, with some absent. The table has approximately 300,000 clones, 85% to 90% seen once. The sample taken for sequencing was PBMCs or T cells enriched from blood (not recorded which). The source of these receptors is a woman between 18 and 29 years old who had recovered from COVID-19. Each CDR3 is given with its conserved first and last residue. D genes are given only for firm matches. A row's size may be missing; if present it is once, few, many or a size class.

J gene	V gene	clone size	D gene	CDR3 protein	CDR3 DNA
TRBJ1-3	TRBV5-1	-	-	CASSSVSGNTIYF	TGCGCCAGCAGCTCGGTTTCTGGAAACACCATATATTTT
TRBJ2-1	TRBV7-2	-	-	CASSFAGLHTEQFF	TGTGCCAGCAGCTTCGCCGGACTGCACACTGAGCAGTTCTTC
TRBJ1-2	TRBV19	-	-	CATAAPIQENYGYTF	TGTGCCACCGCTGCCCCCATTCAAGAGAACTATGGCTACACCTTC
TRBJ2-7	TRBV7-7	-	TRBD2	CASSLAGTSGIYEQYF	TGTGCCAGCAGCTTAGCCGGGACTAGCGGGATCTACGAGCAGTACTTC
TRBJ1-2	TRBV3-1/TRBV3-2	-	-	CASSQDGTTYGYTF	TGTGCCAGCAGCCAAGATGGTACTACCTATGGCTACACCTTC
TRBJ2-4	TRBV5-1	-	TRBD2	CASSLEASGSGAKNIQYF	TGCGCCAGCAGCTTGGAGGCTAGCGGGTCGGGAGCCAAAAACATTCAGTACTTC
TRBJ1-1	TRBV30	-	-	CAWSVWLDTEAFF	TGTGCCTGGAGTGTATGGCTGGACACTGAAGCTTTCTTT
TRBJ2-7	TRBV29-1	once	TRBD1	CSGTGQQDEQYF	TGCAGCGGTACGGGACAGCAAGACGAGCAGTACTTC
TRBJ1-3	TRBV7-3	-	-	CASSHGDSGNTIYF	TGTGCCAGCAGCCACGGTGACTCTGGAAACACCATATATTTT
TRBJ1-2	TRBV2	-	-	CASSAGGTFGYTF	TGTGCCAGCAGCGCGGGGGGGACTTTCGGCTACACCTTC
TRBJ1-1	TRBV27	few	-	CASSLRQGFTEAFF	TGTGCCAGCAGTCTAAGGCAGGGGTTCACTGAAGCTTTCTTT
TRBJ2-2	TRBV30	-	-	CAWSVPPPTGELFF	TGTGCCTGGAGTGTCCCCCCTCCCACCGGGGAGCTGTTTTTT
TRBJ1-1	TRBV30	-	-	CASTGFGDTEAFF	TGTGCCTCTACAGGGTTCGGGGACACTGAAGCTTTCTTT
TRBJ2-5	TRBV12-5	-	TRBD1	CASGLGDRGRGETQYF	TGTGCTAGTGGTTTGGGGGACAGGGGGCGCGGTGAGACCCAGTACTTC
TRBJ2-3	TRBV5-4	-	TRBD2	CASSFPAGGGTDTQYF	TGTGCCAGCAGCTTTCCAGCGGGAGGGGGCACAGATACGCAGTATTTT
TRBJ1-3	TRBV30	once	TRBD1	CAWSPGGDGNTIYF	TGTGCCTGGAGTCCAGGGGGAGATGGAAACACCATATATTTT
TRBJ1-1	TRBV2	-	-	CASHRGMENEAFF	TGTGCCAGCCATAGGGGGATGGAGAATGAAGCTTTCTTT
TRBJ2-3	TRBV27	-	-	CASSSTGTSTDTQYF	TGTGCCAGCAGTAGTACCGGGACTAGCACAGATACGCAGTATTTT
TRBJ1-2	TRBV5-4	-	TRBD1	CASSLWGQGGSGYTF	TGTGCCAGCAGCTTGTGGGGACAGGGCGGAAGTGGCTACACCTTC
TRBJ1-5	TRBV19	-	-	CASSPPVAGRGQPQHF	TGTGCCAGTAGTCCCCCCGTAGCGGGCAGGGGTCAGCCCCAGCATTTT
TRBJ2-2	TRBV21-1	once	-	CASSKGLAGGPWAGELFF	TGTGCCAGCAGCAAAGGTCTAGCGGGAGGGCCCTGGGCCGGGGAGCTGTTTTTT
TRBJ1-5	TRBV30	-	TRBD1	CAWSPGGASKQPQHF	TGTGCCTGGAGTCCAGGGGGCGCGTCTAAACAGCCCCAGCATTTT
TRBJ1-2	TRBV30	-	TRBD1	CAWSEWTGANYGYTF	TGTGCCTGGAGTGAGTGGACAGGAGCTAACTATGGCTACACCTTC
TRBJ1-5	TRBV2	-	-	CASSEQGTGNQPQHF	TGTGCCAGCAGTGAACAGGGAACGGGCAATCAGCCCCAGCATTTT
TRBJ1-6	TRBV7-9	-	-	CASSLLSGDNSPLHF	TGTGCCAGCAGCTTACTCTCAGGCGATAATTCACCCCTCCACTTT
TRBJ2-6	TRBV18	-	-	CASSPQGVGANVLTF	TGTGCCAGCTCACCACAGGGGGTAGGGGCCAACGTCCTGACTTTC
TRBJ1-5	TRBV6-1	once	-	CASSEGAPGPQYSNQPQHF	TGTGCCAGCAGTGAAGGGGCGCCAGGGCCCCAATATAGCAATCAGCCCCAGCATTTT
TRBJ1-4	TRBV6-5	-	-	CASSRQPSTNEKLFF	TGTGCCAGCTCCCGACAACCCTCAACTAATGAAAAACTGTTTTTT
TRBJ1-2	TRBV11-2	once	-	CASSSVANYGYTF	TGTGCCAGCAGTTCTGTAGCTAACTATGGCTACACCTTC
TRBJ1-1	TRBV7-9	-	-	CASTSDNLNTEAFF	TGTGCCAGCACCTCGGACAACCTGAACACTGAAGCTTTCTTT
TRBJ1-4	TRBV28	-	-	CASSFRVNEKLFF	TGTGCCAGCAGTTTCAGGGTTAATGAAAAACTGTTTTTT
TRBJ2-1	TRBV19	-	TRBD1	CASSITGGDEQFF	TGTGCCAGTAGTATAACAGGGGGCGATGAGCAGTTCTTC
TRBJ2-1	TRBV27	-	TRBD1	CASSPGTGGRNEQFF	TGTGCCAGCAGTCCTGGGACAGGGGGCAGGAATGAGCAGTTCTTC
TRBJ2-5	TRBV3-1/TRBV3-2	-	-	CASSLYPQAQETQYF	TGTGCCAGCAGCCTATATCCCCAGGCACAAGAGACCCAGTACTTC
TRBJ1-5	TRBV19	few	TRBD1	CASSTTGGAGNQPQHF	TGTGCCAGTAGTACTACAGGGGGCGCTGGCAATCAGCCCCAGCATTTT
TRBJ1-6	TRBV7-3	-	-	CASSSRQRGSPLHF	TGTGCCAGCAGCTCTCGACAACGGGGTTCACCCCTCCACTTT
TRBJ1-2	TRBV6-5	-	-	CASNPSGDFPYGYTF	TGTGCCAGCAACCCTTCGGGGGATTTCCCCTATGGCTACACCTTC
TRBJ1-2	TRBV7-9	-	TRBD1	CASSLARTGSGYTF	TGTGCCAGCAGCTTAGCCAGGACAGGGAGTGGCTACACCTTC
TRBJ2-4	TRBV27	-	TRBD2	CASSLTGGPGDIQYF	TGTGCCAGCAGTTTAACGGGAGGGCCGGGGGACATTCAGTACTTC
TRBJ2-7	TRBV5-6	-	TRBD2	CASSLAGNTSGHNEQYF	TGTGCCAGCAGCTTGGCCGGTAACACTAGCGGGCATAACGAGCAGTACTTC
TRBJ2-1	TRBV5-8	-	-	CASSLSLRGPRNNEQFF	TGTGCCAGCAGCTTGTCGTTAAGAGGGCCCAGGAACAATGAGCAGTTCTTC
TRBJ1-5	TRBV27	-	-	CASSTIQGSSNQPQHF	TGTGCCAGCAGTACGATACAGGGATCTAGCAATCAGCCCCAGCATTTT
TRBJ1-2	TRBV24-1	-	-	CATMKIGSHYGYTF	TGTGCCACCATGAAGATTGGCAGTCACTATGGCTACACCTTC
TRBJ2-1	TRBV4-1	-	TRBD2	CASRRDILAGYYNEQFF	TGCGCCAGCAGGAGGGACATTCTAGCGGGATATTACAATGAGCAGTTCTTC
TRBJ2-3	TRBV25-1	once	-	CASSATTSTDTQYF	TGTGCCAGCAGTGCGACTACTAGCACAGATACGCAGTATTTT
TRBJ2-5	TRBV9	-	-	CASSVAMAEETQYF	TGTGCCAGCAGCGTAGCTATGGCGGAAGAGACCCAGTACTTC
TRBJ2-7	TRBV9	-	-	CASSVVGVGSWTYEQYF	TGTGCCAGCAGCGTAGTAGGGGTGGGCAGTTGGACCTACGAGCAGTACTTC
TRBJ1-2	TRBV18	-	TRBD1	CASSPPLRTGDGYTF	TGTGCCAGCTCACCACCGCTCAGGACAGGGGATGGCTACACCTTC
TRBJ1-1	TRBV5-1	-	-	CASRQTMNTEAFF	TGCGCCAGCAGACAGACAATGAACACTGAAGCTTTCTTT
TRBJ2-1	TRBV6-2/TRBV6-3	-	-	CASSSPGPNEQFF	TGTGCCAGCAGTTCCCCAGGGCCCAATGAGCAGTTCTTC
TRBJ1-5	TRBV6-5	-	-	CASRAGGGGDQPQHF	TGTGCCAGCAGGGCTGGGGGCGGGGGAGATCAGCCCCAGCATTTT
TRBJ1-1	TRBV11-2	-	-	CASSFSGINTEAFF	TGTGCCAGCAGCTTTTCAGGTATAAACACTGAAGCTTTCTTT